This paragraph reports one T cell receptor (beta chain). What it binds is unknown. This specimen comes from a study of cytomegalovirus exposure and HLA in healthy donors. Whole-study findings and limits: Later analysis identified around 15,000 TCR beta sequences associated with HLA alleles, using a false discovery rate threshold of 0.05. Cytomegalovirus association was assigned to about 180 TCR beta chains.

It was with 60 Vbeta and 13 Jbeta primers that the PCR ran. Sequencing used immunoSEQ multiplex PCR; TCRdb keeps in-frame clones, though not all of them. The sample yields approximately 190,000 clones, around 87% seen once. Germline assignment: CDR1 SNHLY and CDR2 FYNNEI. The CDR3 length is 16 residues. With 7 bases clipped from V and 4 bases from J, the junction kept 14 bases outside the gene matches. The receptor was isolated from a man aged 25-45 years in good health and CMV-seronegative. The material sequenced was PBMCs. The chain carries TRBV2 and TRBJ2-7, with 9 bases that match TRBD2. CDR3 DNA: TGTGCCAGCATCCAACGGGGGCCTAGCGGGAATTACGAGCAGTACTTC. This translates into CASIQRGPSGNYEQYF.